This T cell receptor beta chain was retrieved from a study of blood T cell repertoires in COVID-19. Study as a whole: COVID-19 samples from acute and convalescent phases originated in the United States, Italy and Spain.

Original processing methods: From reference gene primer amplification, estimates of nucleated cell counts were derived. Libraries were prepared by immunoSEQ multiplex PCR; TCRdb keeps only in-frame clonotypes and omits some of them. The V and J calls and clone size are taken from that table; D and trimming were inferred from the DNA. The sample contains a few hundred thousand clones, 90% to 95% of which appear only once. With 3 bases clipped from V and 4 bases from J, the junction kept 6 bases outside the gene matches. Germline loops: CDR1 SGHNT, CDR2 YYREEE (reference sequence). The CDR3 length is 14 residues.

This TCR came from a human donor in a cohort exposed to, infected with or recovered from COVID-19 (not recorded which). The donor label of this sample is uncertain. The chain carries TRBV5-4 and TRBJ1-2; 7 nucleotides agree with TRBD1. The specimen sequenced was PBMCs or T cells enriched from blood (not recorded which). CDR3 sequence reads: CASSSVAGGYGYTF. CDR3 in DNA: TGTGCCAGCAGCTCCGTGGCAGGGGGCTATGGCTACACCTTC.